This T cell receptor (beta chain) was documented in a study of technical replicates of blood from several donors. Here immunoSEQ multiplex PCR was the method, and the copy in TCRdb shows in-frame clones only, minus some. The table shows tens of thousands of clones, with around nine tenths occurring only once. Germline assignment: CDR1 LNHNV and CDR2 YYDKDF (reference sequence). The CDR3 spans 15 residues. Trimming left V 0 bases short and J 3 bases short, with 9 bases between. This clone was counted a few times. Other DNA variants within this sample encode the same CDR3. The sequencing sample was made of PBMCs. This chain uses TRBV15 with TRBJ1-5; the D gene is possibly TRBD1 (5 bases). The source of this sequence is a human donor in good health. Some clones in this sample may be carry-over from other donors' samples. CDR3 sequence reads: CATSRDQGNNQPQHF. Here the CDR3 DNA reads TGTGCCACCAGCAGAGATCAGGGAAACAATCAGCCCCAGCATTTT.